These 22 T cell receptor beta chains were all obtained from the same sample, sequenced in a study of blood T cells in healthy people across ages. A second 7 to 11 cycle PCR used barcoded and J-beta primers. TCRdb re-called the 5' RACE reads with MiXCR, one entry per CDR3 protein. The profile shows some 900,000 distinct CDR3 sequences, around 49% of them singletons. Sequenced input: blood. The receptors derive from a man aged 30 to 45 in good health.

This clonotype was observed once. The V and J genes are TRBV25-1 and TRBJ2-3, with 9 nucleotides matching TRBD1. This CDR3 comprises 14 residues. J gave up 4 bases and V 6 bases, and 5 bases lay outside the gene matches. Germline CDR1 reads MGHDK; CDR2 reads SYGVNS. DNA of the CDR3: TGTGCCAGCAGCGGGGACAGGGTCGCAGATACGCAGTATTTT. Protein product: CASSGDRVADTQYF.

The V gene is TRBV10-3, the J gene TRBJ1-2; TRBD1 matches 10 bases. This CDR3 is 13 amino acids long. Germline V gene lookup returns CDR1 ENHRY and CDR2 SYGVKD. The ends lost 6 bases at V and 7 bases at J; junction bases unmatched: 5. CDR3 nucleotide sequence: TGTGCCATCAGATTCGGGACAGGGGCTGGCTACACCTTC. This codes for CAIRFGTGAGYTF.

This clonotype has just a few counts. The chain uses TRBV20-1 and TRBJ2-7; the D call may be TRBD1 or TRBD2 (5 bases each). Trimming shortened V by 2 bases and J by 3 bases, and 14 bases separated the two germline ends. CDR1 DFQATT and CDR2 SNEGSKA come from the germline V gene (reference sequence). This CDR3 comprises 14 residues. The CDR3 sequence: CSARTPGSDYEQYF. CDR3 bases: TGCAGTGCTAGAACCCCAGGGAGCGACTACGAGCAGTACTTC.

The V gene is TRBV7-3, the J gene TRBJ2-3, with TRBD2 matching over 7 bases. V dropped 2 bases and J dropped 4; count of bases not matched to a gene: 3. Looked up from germline, CDR1 is SGHTA and CDR2 is FQGTGA. This CDR3 spans 14 amino acids. The CDR3 reads CASSLRGESDTQYF. For the CDR3, the DNA is TGTGCCAGCAGCTTACGGGGGGAATCAGATACGCAGTATTTT.

The rearrangement links TRBV24-1 to TRBJ2-7; D remains ambiguous. Trimming left V 7 bases short and J 0 bases short, with 12 bases between. The length of the CDR3 is 14 residues. In germline, CDR1 is KGHDR, CDR2 SFDVKD. The CDR3 region is CATRRRSTSYEQYF. DNA for the CDR3: TGTGCCACCAGGAGACGGAGCACCTCCTACGAGCAGTACTTC.

The chain employs TRBV29-1 and TRBJ1-3, with a possible D match to TRBD1 (5 bases). This CDR3 comprises 15 residues. CDR1 and CDR2 from the germline V gene are SQVTM and ANQGSEA. Trimming cost V 7 bases and J 0 bases, with 16 bases left between them. The CDR3, as DNA: TGCAGCGCTAGCCCGCGGGGGGGCTCTGGAAACACCATATATTTT. It encodes CSASPRGGSGNTIYF. The whole variable domain, remainder taken from reference TRBV29-1 and TRBJ1-3, is SAVISQKPSRDICQRGTSLTIQCQVDSQVTMMFWYRQQPGQSLTLIATANQGSEATYESGFVIDKFPISRPNLTFSTLTVSNMSPEDSSIYLCSASPRGGSGNTIYFGEGSWLTVV.

This clonotype was seen more than once but under ten times. This chain joins TRBV29-1 and TRBJ2-1; maybe TRBD2 (5 bases). Germline V gene lookup returns CDR1 SQVTM and CDR2 ANQGSEA. Trimming stripped 5 bases from V and 7 bases from J, with 24 bases between. The CDR3 is made up of 16 amino acids. The CDR3 coding sequence is TGCAGCGTTAACGATCCATCGCGGGCGACACGGAATGAGCAGTTCTTC. Its protein is CSVNDPSRATRNEQFF.

This chain joins TRBV7-8 and TRBJ1-4; 7 bases match TRBD1. V trimming: 3 bases; J trimming: 7 bases; junction bases outside the gene matches: 8. CDR3 size: 15 residues. Germline V CDR1 and CDR2: SGHVS, FQNEAQ. CDR3 coding DNA: TGTGCCAGCAGCTTTGACAGGGCCCCTATTGAAAAACTGTTTTTT. Its protein is CASSFDRAPIEKLFF.

This clonotype was seen at least ten times. V and J are TRBV6-6 and TRBJ1-5; D is undetermined. Germline lookup yields CDR1 MNHNY and CDR2 SVGAGI (reference sequence). CDR3 length: 14 amino acids. With 2 bases removed from V and 5 bases from J, the gap between germline ends came to 10 bases. The CDR3 is CASSYRDRDQPQHF. CDR3 DNA: TGTGCCAGCAGTTACAGGGATCGGGATCAGCCCCAGCATTTT.

This clonotype turned up a few times. The V and J genes are TRBV10-3 and TRBJ2-3; D possibly corresponds to TRBD2 (6 bases). The CDR3 totals 14 residues. Germline V CDR1 and CDR2: ENHRY, SYGVKD. Trimming took 0 bases from V and 6 from J, leaving 10 bases between them. The CDR3 DNA reads as TGTGCCATCAGTGAGTCCCCGGCGGGGGATACGCAGTATTTT. It encodes CAISESPAGDTQYF.

In this sample, this clonotype is medium-sized. The V call is TRBV4-1, the J call TRBJ2-7; no clear D gene. Trimming took off 4 bases at V and 4 bases at J, with 14 bases between the two ends. Germline loops: CDR1 MGHRA, CDR2 YSYEKL. This CDR3 region has 14 residues. The CDR3 region is CASSPSALSYEQYF. The CDR3 bases are TGCGCCAGCAGCCCCTCAGCACTTTCTTACGAGCAGTACTTC.

To note about this clonotype: A read error is possible here, since a much larger clone lies one base away. The chain uses TRBV9 and TRBJ2-5; perhaps TRBD1 as D (6 bases). V lost 0 bases and J lost 11, with 20 bases in between. In germline, CDR1 is SGDLS, CDR2 YYNGEE. The CDR3 runs 15 residues. This CDR3 is CASSVVGTTYNEQYF. The CDR3 nucleotides are TGTGCCAGCAGCGTAGTGGGGACAACCTACAATGAGCAGTACTTC.

The chain couples TRBV3-1 to TRBJ1-2; D not certain. Germline assignment: CDR1 LGHDT and CDR2 YNNKEL (reference sequence). V was trimmed by 4 bases and J by 2 bases, leaving 11 bases between them. The CDR3 length is 14 residues. The CDR3 DNA follows: TGTGCCAGCAGCCTCCAGCGGTCCAACTATGGCTACACCTTC. Translated: CASSLQRSNYGYTF.

The rearrangement uses TRBV28 and TRBJ2-3, with 8 bases identical to TRBD1. The CDR3 extends over 15 amino acids. Germline CDR1 reads MDHEN; CDR2 reads SYDVKM. J was trimmed by 2 bases and V by 6 bases; bases with no gene match: 7. The CDR3 sequence: CASSQTGADTDTQYF. In nucleotides, the CDR3 is TGTGCCAGCAGCCAGACAGGGGCAGACACAGATACGCAGTATTTT.

In this sample, this clonotype turned up a few times. This chain joins TRBV15 and TRBJ2-5; no clear D gene. Trimming cost V 3 bases and J 5 bases, with 10 bases left between them. Germline values: CDR1 LNHNV, CDR2 YYDKDF (reference sequence). CDR3 length equals 13 residues. CDR3 in amino acids: CATSRGLSETQYF. DNA of the CDR3: TGTGCCACCAGCAGGGGTTTAAGCGAGACCCAGTACTTC.

The chain combines TRBV4-1 with TRBJ2-3; 7 bases line up with TRBD1. V lost 3 bases to trimming and J lost 2 bases; unmatched junction nucleotides: 5. This CDR3 region has 15 residues. CDR1 is MGHRA, CDR2 YSYEKL, per germline. The CDR3 nucleotides are TGCGCCAGCAGCCACCCAGGGGGAACCACAGATACGCAGTATTTT. Translating it yields CASSHPGGTTDTQYF.

Points on this clonotype: This may come from a read error, since a much larger clone is one base off. The CDR3 loop is CASNTPGQGDGHTF. CDR3 bases: TGTGCCAGCAATACCCCGGGACAGGGGGACGGCCACACCTTC. This chain joins TRBV28 and TRBJ1-2, with 11 bases aligning to TRBD1. The CDR3 covers 14 residues. CDR1 and CDR2 from the germline V gene are MDHEN and SYDVKM. The J segment lost 12 bases and the V segment lost 7 bases, leaving 13 bases of the junction unmatched.

On this clonotype: Germline and junction disagree at one end, which may indicate a read error. V is TRBV4-1 and J is TRBJ1-5; 8 bases are a match to TRBD1. Germline CDR1 and CDR2: MGHRA and YSYEKL. The CDR3 length is 16 residues. The CDR3 protein is CTSSQDYRTGNQPQHF. The CDR3 region has the DNA TGCACCAGCAGCCAAGATTACCGGACAGGGAATCAGCCCCAGCATTTT.

The V and J genes are TRBV24-1 and TRBJ1-5, with no clear D. CDR3 length: 15 amino acids. V lost 2 bases to trimming and J lost 3 bases, with 10 bases between them. From germline, CDR1 is KGHDR and CDR2 SFDVKD. This CDR3 is CATSDSAGFNQPQHF. CDR3 sequence (DNA): TGTGCCACCAGTGATTCGGCGGGGTTCAATCAGCCCCAGCATTTT.

The V gene is TRBV2, the J gene TRBJ1-5; no clear D gene. The germline V gene has CDR1 SNHLY and CDR2 FYNNEI. CDR3 length: 14 residues. The V end was cut by 2 bases, the J end by 3 bases, with 8 bases between. CDR3 residues: CASSERDTNQPQHF. The CDR3 nucleotides read TGTGCCAGCAGTGAACGTGACACCAATCAGCCCCAGCATTTT. The complete variable domain, with remaining parts taken from reference TRBV2 and TRBJ1-5, reads EPEVTQTPSHQVTQMGQEVILRCVPISNHLYFYWYRQILGQKVEFLVSFYNNEISEKSEIFDDQFSVERPDGSNFTLKIRSTKLEDSAMYFCASSERDTNQPQHFGDGTRLSIL.

In its sample, this clonotype was seen a few times. DNA for the CDR3: TGCGCCAGCAGCCGTCCCGGGGGCGGCACAGATACGCAGTATTTT. It translates to CASSRPGGGTDTQYF. The rearrangement uses TRBV4-1 and TRBJ2-3; D might be TRBD1 or TRBD2, each matching 6 bases. CDR3 length: 15 amino acids. Germline CDR1 reads MGHRA; CDR2 reads YSYEKL. V was clipped by 4 bases and J by 1 base, with 12 bases between them.

The chain uses TRBV4-2 and TRBJ1-5; no definite D call. Trimming left V 1 base short and J 5 bases short, with 15 bases between. The CDR3 consists of 16 residues. Germline V gene sequence: CDR1 LGHNA, CDR2 YNFKEQ. In DNA, the CDR3 is TGTGCCAGCAGCCAAGCGGATGAGGCCCGAGATCAGCCCCAGCATTTT. The encoded protein is CASSQADEARDQPQHF.